The clone carrying this TCR beta chain showed up just a few times. The sample comes from a study of T cells in Graves' hyperthyroidism and ophthalmopathy. The CDR3 spans 15 residues. Germline loops: CDR1 LGHDT, CDR2 YNNKEL (reference sequence). V gave up 4 bases and J gave up 6 bases, with 16 bases separating them. Template material for amplifying TCR beta CDR3 regions consisted of RNA transcripts. The HTBI primer set was used in a first-round RT-PCR of the TCR CDR3. Each CDR3 protein gets one entry after TCRdb re-called the multiplex PCR reads with MiXCR. There are under 350,000 distinct CDR3 sequences in the sample; over 15% occur only once, and roughly 49% lies in the top ten.

The V call is TRBV3-1, the J call TRBJ2-1; D is perhaps TRBD1 or TRBD2 (6 bases each). Specimen: blood. This sequence originates from a woman aged 45-59 years with Graves' hyperthyroidism. The CDR3 region has the DNA TGTGCCAGCAGCCCAGGGACACCGGGAGCCAATGAGCAGTTCTTC. Amino acid sequence: CASSPGTPGANEQFF.